These 2 T cell receptor beta chains came from one sample sequenced in a study of a mutant IDH1 vaccine in newly diagnosed glioma (dated by TCRdb to about 2021). Library preparation was by the immunoSEQ multiplex PCR assay. The source is immuneACCESS, and TCRdb retained only in-frame sequences with V and J called. Part of the clones is not carried over; for the studies checked, unresolved V genes explain less than half of this, and the remainder is unexplained. The sample table records 85,000 to 100,000 clones; approximately 90% of these occur just once. Less than 0.65% of the sample is held by the ten biggest clonotypes. This specimen's time point label, per the study, means: baseline, week 1 (first vaccination visit). The treatment or condition label, read with the paper, signifies: pre-vaccination baseline after standard-of-care therapy. The material was PBMCs, obtained from a glioma patient treated with radiotherapy, temozolomide or both. These receptors were collected from a woman in her forties or fifties with glioma.

This chain links TRBV7-9 with TRBJ1-6; weak D call: TRBD1 (5 bases). Germline lookup yields CDR1 SEHNR and CDR2 FQNEAQ (reference sequence). The CDR3 runs to 15 residues. V gave up 5 bases and J gave up 5 bases, with 13 bases separating them. The CDR3 protein is CASSPAGTNNSPLHF. The CDR3 DNA reads TGTGCCAGCAGCCCGGCCGGGACTAATAATTCACCCCTCCACTTT.

V gene TRBV5-5 combines with J gene TRBJ2-2; unclear D gene. CDR1 SGHKS and CDR2 YYEKEE come from the germline V gene (reference sequence). This CDR3 is built from 13 residues. V was clipped by 1 base and J by 3 bases, with 4 bases between them. The CDR3 DNA reads as TGTGCCAGCAGCTTGTGGGACACCGGGGAGCTGTTTTTT. This encodes CASSLWDTGELFF. The variable domain in full, with the rest retrieved from reference TRBV5-5 and TRBJ2-2, is DAGVTQSPTHLIKTRGQQVTLRCSPISGHKSVSWYQQVLGQGPQFIFQYYEKEERGRGNFPDRFSARQFPNYSSELNVNALLLGDSALYLCASSLWDTGELFFGEGSRLTVL.